The entry below describes one TCR beta chain. Its antigen remains unidentified. There are no base qualities to consult, and no much larger clone falls within one base. The entry originates in a study of Ad26.COV2.S vaccination and SARS-CoV-2 variants (dated by TCRdb to the early 2020s). With regard to the full study: Donors in the vaccine arm were drawn from COV1001, a multicentre, randomized, double-blind, placebo-controlled phase I-IIa trial testing Ad26.COV2.S in healthy adults. Ad26.COV2.S was given intramuscularly at 5x10^10 or 1x10^11 viral particles, as a single shot or as two shots 56 days apart. Sequencing of the TCRbeta repertoire served to evaluate the specificity and breadth of SARS-CoV-2-reactive T cell receptors following Ad26.COV2.S vaccination. The TCR-sequenced set comprised around 30 samples: approximately 20 Ad26.COV2.S vaccine recipients, 5 placebo recipients and 8 SARS-CoV-2 convalescent individuals. Participants in the trial were split at random into five groups of five each, receiving low-dose or high-dose Ad26.COV2.S once or twice, or else placebo on both occasions. Investigators did not know the trial group allocation while performing experiments and assessing outcomes.

For CDR1 and CDR2, the germline V gene (reference sequence) lists SGHKS and YYEKEE. The CDR3 numbers 16 residues from cysteine through phenylalanine. CDR3 DNA only is kept here, 48 bases in frame from base 1. At the junction V is shortened by 4 bases and J by 1 base, with 17 bases in between. The study at large found these results: It was noted by the authors that total T cell responses may have been underestimated by the TCR breadth and depth analyses. Compared with placebo recipients, Ad26.COV2.S recipients showed higher spike-specific TCR breadth (P = 0.0014). After vaccination, spike-specific CD8+ and CD4+ T cell responses were reported to show substantial breadth. The study lacked the statistical power to compare responses across vaccine doses or regimens. Vaccine and placebo recipients had comparable non-spike TCR breadth, which fits with the vaccine containing only spike.

TCRbeta CDR3 regions were sequenced with the immunoSEQ Assay. After extraction, genomic DNA underwent amplification by bias-controlled multiplex PCR, followed by high-throughput sequencing. Under the source paper's analysis protocol: To quantify the absolute abundance of each unique TCRbeta CDR3 region, sequences were collapsed and filtered. T cell fraction was estimated by normalization of TCRbeta template counts to usable DNA, with usable DNA being measured through amplification of reference genes present in all nucleated cells. Repertoire TCRs were annotated as SARS-CoV-2-specific by exact matching of V gene, CDR3 amino acid sequence and J gene to a known reactive TCR set. The reference SARS-CoV-2 TCR set came from MIRA and was filtered for enrichment in COVID-19-positive ImmuneCODE repertoires, removing public or cross-reactive TCRs. Using the MIRA antigens, annotated TCRs were further analysed by specific ORF or by position within an ORF. Breadth was defined as the number of annotated unique rearrangements divided by the total number of unique productive rearrangements, and depth was defined as the summed frequency of the annotated unique rearrangements. Two-sided Wilcoxon rank-sum tests were applied when comparing TCR breadth between groups. Entries here come from immuneACCESS through TCRdb and include only in-frame sequences with V and J called. Some clones fail to appear in such tables; in the studies checked, an unresolved V gene covers under half of the shortfall, and the cause of the remainder is unknown. For V, J and clone size, that table is used; D and trimming come from the DNA. This sample gives fewer than 600,000 clones in total; 80% to 90% of them show up just once. The biggest ten clones account for about 1.5% of the sample.

In the paper's terms, the treatment or condition label means: around 19 received Ad26.COV2.S at low or high dose, single or two shots; 5 received placebo; per-sample allocation not given. For vaccine and placebo recipients, repertoires were sequenced using samples collected on day 63 after the first injection. Cohort 1b enrolled about 25 adults aged 18-55 years at a single site in Boston, USA, between 29 July and 7 August 2020. Ad26.COV2.S was a replication-incompetent adenovirus type 26 vector expressing a prefusion-stabilized SARS-CoV-2 spike protein from the original Wuhan strain. Sequences were derived from peripheral blood, sampled in a trial of Ad26.COV2.S vaccine versus placebo. The sequence was obtained from a person between 18 and 60 years old who received the Ad26.COV2.S COVID-19 vaccine or a placebo. Rearrangement joined TRBV5-5 to TRBJ1-1; the best D guess is TRBD1, with 5 bases matching. In nucleotides, the sequence is TGTGCCAGCAGCAAATCTCCAGGGTTGGCGAACACTGAAGCTTTCTTT. Its product reads: CASSKSPGLANTEAFF.